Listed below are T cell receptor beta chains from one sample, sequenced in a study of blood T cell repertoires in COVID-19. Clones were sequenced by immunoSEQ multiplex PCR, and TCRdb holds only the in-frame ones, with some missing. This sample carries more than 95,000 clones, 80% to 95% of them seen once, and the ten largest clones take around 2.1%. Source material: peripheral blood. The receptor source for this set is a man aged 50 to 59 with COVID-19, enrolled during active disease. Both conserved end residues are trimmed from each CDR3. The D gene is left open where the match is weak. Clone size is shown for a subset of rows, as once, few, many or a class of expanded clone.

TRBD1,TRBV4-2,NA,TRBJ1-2,ASSQVTGGSSGNNYGYT
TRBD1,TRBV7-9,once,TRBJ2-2,ASSPGQSPGELF
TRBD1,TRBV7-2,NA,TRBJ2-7,ASSLGQGFVDEQY
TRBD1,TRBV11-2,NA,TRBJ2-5,ASSPRQGHQETQY
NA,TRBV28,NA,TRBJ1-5,AKPRERPQH
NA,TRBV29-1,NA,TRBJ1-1,SVEDRTYTTSEAF
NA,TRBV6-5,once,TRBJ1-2,ASSYSPENYGYT
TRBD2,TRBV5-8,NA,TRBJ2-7,ASSFLTSAYEQY
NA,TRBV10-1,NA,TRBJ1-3,ASSVGPDSDSGNTIY
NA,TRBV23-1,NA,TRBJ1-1,ASSMDSLNTEAF
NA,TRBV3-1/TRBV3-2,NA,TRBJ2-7,ASSQFGDEQY
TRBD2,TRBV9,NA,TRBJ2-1,ASSVDGLGINEQF